The T cell receptor beta chain described here comes from a study of blood T cell repertoires in COVID-19 (dated by TCRdb to about 2020). As for the study more broadly: Samples covering the acute and convalescent phases of COVID-19 were provided by collaborators in the United States, Italy and Spain. The material from the prospective study consisted of cDNA or gDNA derived from T cells, B-cell-depleted T cells, or PBMCs. Deeply sampled blood TCRbeta repertoires from subjects exposed to, actively infected with, or recovered from COVID-19 were included in the dataset. The repertoires were made available in a free public database intended to serve as a resource for research on the immune response to SARS-CoV-2. The samples were drawn from the first 160 participants of the ongoing ImmuneRACE study and from 1,254 subjects provided by 6 global collaborators. A de-identified subject ID, COVID-19 status, age in years and sex were almost always included in the sample metadata. HLA class I and class II types, where available, came from metadata supplied by the sample provider rather than from assay-based typing.

Overall results and qualifications from the work: The amount of clinical and demographic metadata varied by source and participant and was provided uncurated.

TCRbeta CDR3 regions were amplified from genomic DNA by means of the immunoSEQ Assay, a bias-controlled multiplex PCR. Per the authors' processing: Within the assay, amplification of reference gene primers was used to estimate how many nucleated cells each sample contained. Sequence reads were collapsed and filtered to measure the absolute abundance of every unique TCRbeta CDR3 rearrangement. Productive Simpson clonality was computed per sample as the square root of Simpson's diversity index over productive rearrangements. TCRdb's version of the immuneACCESS table is confined to in-frame rearrangements and falls short of the full clone set. An unresolved V gene accounts for under half of the shortfall where checked; the remainder is of unknown origin. The DNA was the basis for D and trimming; V, J and clone size are from that table. The sample data list hundreds of thousands of clones, and around 87% of these were observed just once. About 1.7% of the sample goes to the ten largest clones.

Participants in the prospective study were aged roughly 18 to 100 years, lived in about two dozen United States geographic areas, and enrolled through a virtual design. To assign participants to cohorts, the prospective study relied on clinical history that participants themselves reported in a screening survey and a study questionnaire. In the prospective study, mobile phlebotomists collected whole blood, serum and a nasopharyngeal or oropharyngeal swab from each participant. Over a roughly two-month period, participants in the prospective study had the option of providing additional blood draws and questionnaires. Before DNA extraction, prospective study blood samples were shipped either frozen or at room temperature. As concerns this clone: It lacks a known antigen. No base qualities exist here, and no much larger clone lies one base off it.

The TCR sequence derives from a woman aged 18-29 years with acute COVID-19. The sample taken for sequencing was PBMCs or T cells enriched from blood (not recorded which).

The nucleotides read TGTGCCAGCAGCCTTGTGAGGGAGAAACTGTTTTTT. This codes for CASSLVREKLFF. Recombination connected TRBV2 to TRBJ1-4; the D segment cannot be called with confidence. At the junction V is shortened by 6 bases and J by 11 bases, with 13 bases in between. CDR1 and CDR2 are drawn from the germline V gene: SNHLY, FYNNEI. The CDR3 starts with the cysteine, ends with the phenylalanine, and has 12 residues. Of all the DNA, just the CDR3 is kept, 36 bases in frame from base 1.